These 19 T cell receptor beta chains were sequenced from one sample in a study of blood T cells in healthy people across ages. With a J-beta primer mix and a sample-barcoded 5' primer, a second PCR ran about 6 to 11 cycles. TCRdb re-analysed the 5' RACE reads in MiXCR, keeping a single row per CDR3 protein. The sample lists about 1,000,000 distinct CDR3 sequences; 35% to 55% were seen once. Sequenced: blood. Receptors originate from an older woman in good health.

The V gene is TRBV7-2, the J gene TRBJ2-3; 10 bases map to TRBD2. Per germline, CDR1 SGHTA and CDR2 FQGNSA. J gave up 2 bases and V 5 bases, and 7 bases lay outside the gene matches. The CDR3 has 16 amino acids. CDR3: CASSRGLARFTDTQYF. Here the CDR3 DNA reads TGTGCCAGCAGCCGGGGACTAGCGAGATTCACAGATACGCAGTATTTT.

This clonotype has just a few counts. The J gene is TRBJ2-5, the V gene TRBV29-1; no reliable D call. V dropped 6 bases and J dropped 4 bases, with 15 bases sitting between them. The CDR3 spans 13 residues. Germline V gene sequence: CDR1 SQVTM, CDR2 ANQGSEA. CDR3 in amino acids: CSVLRAPGETQYF. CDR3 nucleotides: TGCAGCGTCCTCCGTGCCCCGGGAGAGACCCAGTACTTC.

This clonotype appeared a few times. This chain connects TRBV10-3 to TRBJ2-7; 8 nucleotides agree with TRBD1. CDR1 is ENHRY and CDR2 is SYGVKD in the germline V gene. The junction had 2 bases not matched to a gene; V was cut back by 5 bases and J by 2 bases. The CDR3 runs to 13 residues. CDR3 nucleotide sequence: TGTGCCATCAGTCAGGGGGCTACCTACGAGCAGTACTTC. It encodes CAISQGATYEQYF.

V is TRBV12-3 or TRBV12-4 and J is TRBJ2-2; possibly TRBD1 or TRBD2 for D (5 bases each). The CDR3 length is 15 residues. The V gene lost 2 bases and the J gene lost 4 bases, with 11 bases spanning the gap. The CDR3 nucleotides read TGTGCCAGCAGTTTACAGGGAGAGAGCACCGGGGAGCTGTTTTTT. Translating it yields CASSLQGESTGELFF.

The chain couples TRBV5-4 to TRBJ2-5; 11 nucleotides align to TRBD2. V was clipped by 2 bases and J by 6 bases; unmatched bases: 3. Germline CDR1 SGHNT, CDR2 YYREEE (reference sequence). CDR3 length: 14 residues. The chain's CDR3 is CASSLTSGRKTQYF. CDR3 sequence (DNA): TGTGCCAGCAGCTTAACTAGCGGGAGAAAGACCCAGTACTTC.

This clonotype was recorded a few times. The CDR3 DNA is TGCAGTGCTCGACTTAGCGGGAGGCTAAATGAGCAGTTCTTC. Its protein product is CSARLSGRLNEQFF. The V gene is TRBV20-1, the J gene TRBJ2-1; 10 positions agree with TRBD2. With 5 bases clipped from V and 7 bases from J, the junction kept 8 bases outside the gene matches. The CDR3 runs 14 residues. The germline CDR1 and CDR2 sequences are DFQATT and SNEGSKA (reference sequence).

The CDR3 coding sequence is TGTGCCAGCAGCCCCCAAGTCGGCAGCTCAGTCGAGCAGTTCTTC. It yields the protein CASSPQVGSSVEQFF. The chain couples TRBV3-1 to TRBJ2-1, with no clear D. The CDR3 contains 15 residues. Germline V gene sequence: CDR1 LGHDT, CDR2 YNNKEL (reference sequence). Trimming cost V 4 bases and J 10 bases, with 20 bases left between them.

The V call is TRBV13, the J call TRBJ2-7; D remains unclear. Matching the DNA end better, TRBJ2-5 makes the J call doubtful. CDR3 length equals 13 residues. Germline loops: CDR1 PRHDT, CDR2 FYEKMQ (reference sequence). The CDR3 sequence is CASSPWAQETQYF. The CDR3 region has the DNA TGTGCCAGCAGCCCCTGGGCCCAAGAGACCCAGTACTTC.

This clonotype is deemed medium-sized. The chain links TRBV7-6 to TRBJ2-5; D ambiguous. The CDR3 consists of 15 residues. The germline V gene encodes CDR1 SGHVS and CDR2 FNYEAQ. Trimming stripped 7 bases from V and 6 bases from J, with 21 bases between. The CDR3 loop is CASTIFLSEGKTQYF. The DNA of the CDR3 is TGTGCCAGCACCATCTTCCTCTCGGAAGGAAAGACCCAGTACTTC.

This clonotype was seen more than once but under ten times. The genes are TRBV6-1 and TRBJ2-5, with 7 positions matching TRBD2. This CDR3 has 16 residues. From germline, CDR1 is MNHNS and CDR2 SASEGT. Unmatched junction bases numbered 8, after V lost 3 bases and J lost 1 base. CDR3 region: CASSDTPGGLQETQYF. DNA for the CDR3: TGTGCCAGCAGTGACACCCCGGGGGGTCTCCAAGAGACCCAGTACTTC.

The CDR3 sequence is CASSNSWTGFGETQYF. The DNA for the CDR3 is TGTGCCAGCAGTAACTCTTGGACAGGGTTCGGGGAGACCCAGTACTTC. The chain combines TRBV28 with TRBJ2-5, with 8 positions matching TRBD1. From germline, CDR1 is MDHEN and CDR2 SYDVKM. Trimming removed 5 bases from V and 5 bases from J; junction bases left unmatched: 13. The CDR3 has 16 residues. The entire variable domain, with the rest obtained from reference TRBV28 and TRBJ2-5, is as follows: DVKVTQSSRYLVKRTGEKVFLECVQDMDHENMFWYRQDPGLGLRLIYFSYDVKMKEKGDIPEGYSVSREKKERFSLILESASTNQTSMYLCASSNSWTGFGETQYFGPGTRLLVL.

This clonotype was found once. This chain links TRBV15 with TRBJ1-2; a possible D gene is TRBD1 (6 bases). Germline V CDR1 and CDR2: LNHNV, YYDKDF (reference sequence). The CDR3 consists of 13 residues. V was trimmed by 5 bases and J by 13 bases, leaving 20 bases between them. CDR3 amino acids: CATSQPQDSASTF. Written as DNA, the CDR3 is TGTGCCACCAGCCAACCTCAGGACAGTGCTTCCACCTTC.

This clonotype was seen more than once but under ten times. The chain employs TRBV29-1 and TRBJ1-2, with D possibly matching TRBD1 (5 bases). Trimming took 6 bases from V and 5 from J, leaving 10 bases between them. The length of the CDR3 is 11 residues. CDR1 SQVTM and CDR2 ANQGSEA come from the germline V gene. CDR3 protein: CSVGTDYGYTF. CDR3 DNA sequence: TGCAGCGTCGGGACGGATTATGGCTACACCTTC.

CDR3 protein: CASWLRGNQPQHF. In nucleotides, the CDR3 is TGTGCCAGCTGGCTACGGGGGAATCAGCCCCAGCATTTT. The chain links TRBV6-6 to TRBJ1-5; TRBD1 might be the D (5 bases). The CDR3 loop spans 13 amino acids. V was trimmed by 8 bases and J by 4 bases, leaving 12 bases between them. CDR1 MNHNY and CDR2 SVGAGI come from the germline V gene (reference sequence).

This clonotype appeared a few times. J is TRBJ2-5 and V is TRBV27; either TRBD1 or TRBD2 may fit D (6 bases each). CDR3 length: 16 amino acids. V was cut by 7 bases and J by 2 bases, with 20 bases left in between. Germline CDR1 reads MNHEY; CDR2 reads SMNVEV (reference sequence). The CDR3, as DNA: TGTGCCAGCACAACAGGGTCCGGACTAAATCAAGAGACCCAGTACTTC. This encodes CASTTGSGLNQETQYF.

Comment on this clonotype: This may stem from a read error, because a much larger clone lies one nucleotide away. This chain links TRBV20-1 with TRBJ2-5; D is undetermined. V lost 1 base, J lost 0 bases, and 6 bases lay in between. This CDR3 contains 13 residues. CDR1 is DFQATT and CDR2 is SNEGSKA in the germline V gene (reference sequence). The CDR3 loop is CSARGNYQETQYF. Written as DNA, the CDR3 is TGCAGTGCTAGAGGTAACTACCAAGAGACCCAGTACTTC.

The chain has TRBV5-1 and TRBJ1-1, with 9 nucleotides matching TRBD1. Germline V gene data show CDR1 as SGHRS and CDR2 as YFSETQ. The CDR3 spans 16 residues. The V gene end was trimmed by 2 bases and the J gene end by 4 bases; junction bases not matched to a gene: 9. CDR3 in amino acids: CASSFYSGTGTTEAFF. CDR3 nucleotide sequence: TGCGCCAGCAGCTTCTATTCCGGGACAGGGACCACTGAAGCTTTCTTT.

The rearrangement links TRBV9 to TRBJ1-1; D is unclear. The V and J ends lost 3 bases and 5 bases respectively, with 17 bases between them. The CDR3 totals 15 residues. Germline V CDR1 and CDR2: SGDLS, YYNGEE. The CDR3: CASSAYSGGRTEAFF. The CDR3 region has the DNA TGTGCCAGCAGCGCTTACTCGGGAGGTCGGACTGAAGCTTTCTTT.

The DNA for the CDR3 is TGTGCCAGCAGTCTAGAGACAGGGGTGAATAATTCACCCCTCCACTTT. Translation: CASSLETGVNNSPLHF. The chain recombines TRBV27 with TRBJ1-6; 8 nucleotides match TRBD1. The CDR3 runs 16 residues. CDR1 MNHEY and CDR2 SMNVEV come from the germline V gene (reference sequence). The J segment lost 5 bases and the V segment lost 5 bases, leaving 8 bases of the junction unmatched.